The clone carrying this T cell receptor beta chain was seen a handful of times. Losses at the gene ends were 4 bases for V and 4 bases for J; bases not matched to a gene: 9. Germline lookup yields CDR1 LGHDT and CDR2 YNNKEL (reference sequence). The CDR3 runs to 15 residues. MiXCR, run by TCRdb on the 5' RACE reads, gives a single entry per CDR3 protein. Of about 470,000 distinct CDR3 sequences listed, more than 20% are singletons. This entry belongs to a study of T-cell memory formation after mild COVID-19. Overall study: Across donors, TCR clusters were largely donor specific.

The sequenced material came from PBMCs or a T cell subset sorted from them (not recorded which). The genes are TRBV3-1 and TRBJ2-7; 8 bases agree with TRBD1. This receptor was obtained from an adult woman who had mild COVID-19 (a few samples of this study predate the infection). Cell type and time point are not known. CDR3: CASSPPGTGVYEQYF. DNA of the CDR3: TGTGCCAGCAGCCCACCCGGGACAGGAGTATACGAGCAGTACTTC.